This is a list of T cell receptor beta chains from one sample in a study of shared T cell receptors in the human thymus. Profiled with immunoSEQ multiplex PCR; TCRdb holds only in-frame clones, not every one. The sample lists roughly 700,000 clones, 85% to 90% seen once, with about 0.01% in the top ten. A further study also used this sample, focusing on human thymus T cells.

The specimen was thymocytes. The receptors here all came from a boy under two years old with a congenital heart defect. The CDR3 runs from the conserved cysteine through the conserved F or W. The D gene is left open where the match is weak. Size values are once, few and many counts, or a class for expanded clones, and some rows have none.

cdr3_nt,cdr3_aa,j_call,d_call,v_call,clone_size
TGTGCCAGCAGTCTCGCGGGACTCTTCAGCTCCTACGAGCAGTACTTC,CASSLAGLFSSYEQYF,TRBJ2-7,NA,TRBV28,NA
TGTGCCAGCAGCGTTGGCCGGGACTCCTCTAGCAATGAGCAGTTCTTC,CASSVGRDSSSNEQFF,TRBJ2-1,NA,TRBV9,NA
TGTGCCAGCAGCTTAGGGGAGGAAGCTTTCTTT,CASSLGEEAFF,TRBJ1-1,NA,TRBV11-3,NA
TGTGCCAGCAGTCATAAACAGGGGGCGGGGGAAAAACTGTTTTTT,CASSHKQGAGEKLFF,TRBJ1-4,TRBD1,TRBV2,NA
TGTGCCAGCAGTTTACAGGGTAGTAGTCAGCCCCAGCATTTT,CASSLQGSSQPQHF,TRBJ1-5,NA,TRBV27,NA
TGTGCCAGTAGTATAGTCCCAGGCCACACTGAAGCTTTCTTT,CASSIVPGHTEAFF,TRBJ1-1,NA,TRBV19,NA
TGTGCCAGTAGTATGAGGGCGGTGGATGAAGCTTTCTTT,CASSMRAVDEAFF,TRBJ1-1,NA,TRBV19,NA
TGTGCCAGCAGATCTGGGTGGCAGGGTCCCTCCTACGAGCAGTACTTC,CASRSGWQGPSYEQYF,TRBJ2-7,NA,TRBV2,once
TGCGCCAGCAGCCAAGAGGGGACTAGCGCCTCCTACGAGCAGTACTTC,CASSQEGTSASYEQYF,TRBJ2-7,TRBD2,TRBV4-1,NA
TGCGCCAGCAGCGCGACAGGGGGCGGCCAAGAGACCCAGTACTTC,CASSATGGGQETQYF,TRBJ2-5,TRBD1,TRBV5-1,NA
TGTGCCAGCAGCCAAGGGGGCGGAATCTACGAGCAGTACTTC,CASSQGGGIYEQYF,TRBJ2-7,NA,TRBV4-2,NA
TGTGCCAGCAGGCCCTCGGGGGGAGATACGCAGTATTTT,CASRPSGGDTQYF,TRBJ2-3,TRBD2,TRBV6-5,few
TGTGCCAGCAGTGAAAAAGCCCGGTTACCCTACGAGCAGTACTTC,CASSEKARLPYEQYF,TRBJ2-7,NA,TRBV6-1,NA
TGCGCCAGCAGCCAAGAACAGGGCAGAACCTACGAGCAGTACTTC,CASSQEQGRTYEQYF,TRBJ2-7,NA,TRBV4-3,NA
TGTGCCAGCAGCCAACCTAGGACTAGCGGGAGCTATGAGCAGTTCTTC,CASSQPRTSGSYEQFF,TRBJ2-1,TRBD2,TRBV14,NA
TGTGCCAGCAGCCAAGGGTCAGGTCGGGAGGAGCAGTACTTC,CASSQGSGREEQYF,TRBJ2-7,NA,TRBV4-2,NA
TGTGCCAGCAGCTTAGGGACAGTCCCGTACCAAGAGACCCAGTACTTC,CASSLGTVPYQETQYF,TRBJ2-5,NA,TRBV11-3,once
TGTGCCAGCAGCGCTACCTGGGGGCAGGGACCGTATGGCTACACCTTC,CASSATWGQGPYGYTF,TRBJ1-2,NA,TRBV28,NA
TGTGCCAGCAGCCCACCCCTGGCGGGAGTAGGCGAGCAGTACTTC,CASSPPLAGVGEQYF,TRBJ2-7,TRBD2,TRBV7-8,NA
TGTGCCAGCAGTGAAGGCTCTATGAGGGATGAGCAGTTCTTC,CASSEGSMRDEQFF,TRBJ2-1,NA,TRBV2,NA
TGTGCCAGCAGGGGGACTAGCGGGCTTAATGAGCAGTTCTTC,CASRGTSGLNEQFF,TRBJ2-1,TRBD2,TRBV6-5,NA
TGTGCCTGGACCTACGGACCGGGATACAGGGGACACAACTATGGCTACACCTTC,CAWTYGPGYRGHNYGYTF,TRBJ1-2,TRBD1,TRBV30,NA
TGTGCCAGCTCACGCCAGGTAGGGGGCGGTGTTGGTCAGTACTTC,CASSRQVGGGVGQYF,TRBJ2-7,TRBD1,TRBV18,NA
TGTGCCAGCAGTGACCCGTCCTTTTCCTACGAGCAGTACTTC,CASSDPSFSYEQYF,TRBJ2-7,NA,TRBV6-1,NA
TGCGCCAGCAGCCAAGAGGTACTCCCAGGGGTCTACGAGCAGTACTTC,CASSQEVLPGVYEQYF,TRBJ2-7,NA,TRBV4-3,NA
TGCAGTGCTAGGGGGCCCTATGGCTACACCTTC,CSARGPYGYTF,TRBJ1-2,NA,TRBV20-1,NA
TGTGCCAGCTCCTCGGGCCCGCGGGGGGGATGTCGTCCTCAGACCCAGTACTTC,CASSSGPRGGCRPQTQYF,TRBJ2-5,TRBD2,TRBV27,NA
TGTGCCAGCAGTACCTGGACAGGGGCGGTCCACGAGCAGTACTTC,CASSTWTGAVHEQYF,TRBJ2-7,TRBD1,TRBV6-5,once
TGTGCCAGCAGCCCATACCGGGGGGTAAAAAACATTCAGTACTTC,CASSPYRGVKNIQYF,TRBJ2-4,TRBD2,TRBV7-6,NA
TGCGCCAGCAGCTTGGAACCGGCCGAGGGCTACGAGCAGTACTTC,CASSLEPAEGYEQYF,TRBJ2-7,NA,TRBV5-1,NA
TGTGCCAGCAGCTTGGACAGGGGTTCAGATACGCAGTATTTT,CASSLDRGSDTQYF,TRBJ2-3,TRBD1,TRBV7-2,once
TGTGCCAGCAGTCACAGGCTAGAGGGACAGGGGTATAGCAATCAGCCCCAGCATTTT,CASSHRLEGQGYSNQPQHF,TRBJ1-5,TRBD1,TRBV4-2,NA
TGCAGTGCTGAAGCAGGGGACGGCTACACCTTC,CSAEAGDGYTF,TRBJ1-2,NA,TRBV20-1,NA
TGTGCCAGCAGCACTCCCCGGGACAGGGCTCCCGGGGAGCTGTTTTTT,CASSTPRDRAPGELFF,TRBJ2-2,TRBD1,TRBV7-9,NA
TGTGCCAGCAGCTTTTTCAGCTCCTACGAGCAGTACTTC,CASSFFSSYEQYF,TRBJ2-7,NA,TRBV11-3,NA
TGTGCCAGCAGCCCTCAAAAGCCGGGACAGGGCTACCTTTTTAGCACAGATACGCAGTATTTT,CASSPQKPGQGYLFSTDTQYF,TRBJ2-3,TRBD1,TRBV28,few
TGCGCCAGCAGCTTGGCAGGGGAGAGACAAGAGACCCAGTACTTC,CASSLAGERQETQYF,TRBJ2-5,NA,TRBV5-1,NA